The 9 T cell receptor beta chains presented below share a single source sample, sequenced in a study of Graves' ophthalmopathy and Graves' hyperthyroidism. Scientists amplified the TCR beta CDR3 regions from RNA transcripts. An initial RT-PCR round employing HTBI primers preceded a second-round multiplex PCR. From the multiplex PCR reads, TCRdb called clonotypes with MiXCR, one entry per CDR3 protein. This table holds some 350,000 distinct CDR3 sequences, approximately 18% found once. Sequences were obtained from peripheral blood. The receptors here all came from an adult woman with stable Graves' hyperthyroidism.

This clonotype came up many times. The V gene is TRBV6-1, the J gene TRBJ1-1; tentative D call: TRBD1 (6 bases). V was pared by 5 bases and J by 5 bases, with 21 bases between. Germline V gives CDR1 MNHNS, CDR2 SASEGT. The CDR3 loop spans 16 amino acids. CDR3 coding DNA: TGTGCCAGCAGTACGGGGGGGCAGGCAAGGGGGACTGAAGCTTTCTTT. Translating gives CASSTGGQARGTEAFF.

This clonotype was seen a few times. The chain couples TRBV4-1 to TRBJ1-1, with no clear D. V was clipped by 0 bases and J by 0 bases, with 11 bases between them. Per germline, CDR1 MGHRA and CDR2 YSYEKL. The CDR3 extends over 16 amino acids. CDR3 sequence: CASSQDHLLLNTEAFF. The CDR3 DNA reads as TGCGCCAGCAGCCAAGATCACCTTTTATTGAACACTGAAGCTTTCTTT.

The sample holds many counts of this clonotype. The chain has TRBV12-3 or TRBV12-4 and TRBJ2-2; 9 positions match TRBD1. Trimming at V came to 5 bases and at J to 6 bases, leaving 4 bases not matched to a gene. This CDR3 is 14 amino acids long. The CDR3 DNA is TGTGCCAGCAGTGAACAGGGGGCCGCCGGGGAGCTGTTTTTT. It is translated as CASSEQGAAGELFF.

The chain is built from TRBV27 and TRBJ1-1, with no clear D. The CDR3 runs to 13 residues. Per germline, CDR1 MNHEY and CDR2 SMNVEV (reference sequence). V lost 3 bases and J 10 bases, leaving 15 bases between the germline ends. The DNA for the CDR3 is TGTGCCAGCAGTTTCCAAGGAGGTTATGTAGCTTTCTTT. This gives the protein CASSFQGGYVAFF.

Many counts were recorded for this clonotype. This chain connects TRBV7-9 to TRBJ2-4; 12 nucleotides align to TRBD2. Germline CDR1 reads SEHNR; CDR2 reads FQNEAQ (reference sequence). This CDR3 contains 16 residues. The junction had 10 bases not matched to a gene; V was cut back by 4 bases and J by 9 bases. CDR3 coding DNA: TGTGCCAGCAGCTGGACTAGCGGGGCGACTGAGGGCATTCAGTACTTC. It encodes CASSWTSGATEGIQYF.

This clonotype was counted only a few times. This sequence may be a read error, since a much larger clone differs from it by one base. The chain is built from TRBV4-2 and TRBJ2-4; 9 bases fit TRBD2. Germline V lookup: CDR1 LGHNA, CDR2 YNFKEQ. This CDR3 has 16 residues. The chain's CDR3 is CASSQLAGQAKSIQYF. CDR3 bases: TGTGCCAGCAGCCAACTAGCGGGACAAGCCAAAAGCATTCAGTACTTC.

This clonotype was seen many times. J is TRBJ2-7 and V is TRBV12-3 or TRBV12-4; D gene uncertain. This CDR3 is 14 amino acids long. V was pared by 6 bases and J by 3 bases, with 15 bases between. CDR3 sequence reads: CASSRTTQLYEQYF. The CDR3, as DNA: TGTGCCAGCAGCCGGACCACACAACTCTACGAGCAGTACTTC.

The chain joins TRBV28 to TRBJ1-2; 12 bases fit TRBD1. From germline, CDR1 is MDHEN and CDR2 SYDVKM. The CDR3 consists of 18 residues. The V segment lost 3 bases and the J segment 6 bases; nucleotides outside the gene matches: 14. Here the CDR3 reads CASSFLGRGTGGGHGYTF. The CDR3 bases are TGTGCCAGCAGTTTCTTGGGTAGGGGGACAGGGGGCGGTCATGGCTACACCTTC.

This clonotype was detected many times. This chain joins TRBV19 and TRBJ1-5; D gene uncertain. CDR1 is LNHDA and CDR2 is SQIVND in the germline V gene (reference sequence). The germline V and J ends were trimmed by 5 bases and 7 bases, with 12 bases remaining between them. The CDR3 spans 13 residues. In DNA, the CDR3 is TGTGCCAGTAGTTTTGGACTGAGGCAGCCCCAGCATTTT. Translating gives CASSFGLRQPQHF. Full variable domain (missing parts from reference TRBV19 and TRBJ1-5): DGGITQSPKYLFRKEGQNVTLSCEQNLNHDAMYWYRQDPGQGLRLIYYSQIVNDFQKGDIAEGYSVSREKKESFPLTVTSAQKNPTAFYLCASSFGLRQPQHFGDGTRLSIL.